The entry that follows covers one TCR beta chain sequence. What it binds is not known. This sample was included in a study of cytomegalovirus exposure and HLA in healthy donors. Profiling relied on immunoSEQ multiplex PCR, and the TCRdb table lists in-frame clones only, not all of them. The sample includes roughly 70,000 clones, 70% to 90% seen only once; the top ten take 3.8%. The V gene's germline CDR1 is SGHVS and CDR2 FNYEAQ. This CDR3 has 15 amino acids. Trimming pared 5 bases from V and 3 bases from J, leaving 17 bases between. Study-level points and caveats: The listing of 150 or so TCR beta chains classed them as cytomegalovirus-associated.

The V call is TRBV7-6, the J call TRBJ2-7; a possible D gene is TRBD1 (6 bases). Sequencing was performed on PBMCs. This receptor was obtained from a woman younger than 35 in good health and CMV-seropositive. In DNA, the CDR3 is TGTGCCAGCAGCCTTAGACAGGCCCAATTCTACGAGCAGTACTTC. Its protein is CASSLRQAQFYEQYF.